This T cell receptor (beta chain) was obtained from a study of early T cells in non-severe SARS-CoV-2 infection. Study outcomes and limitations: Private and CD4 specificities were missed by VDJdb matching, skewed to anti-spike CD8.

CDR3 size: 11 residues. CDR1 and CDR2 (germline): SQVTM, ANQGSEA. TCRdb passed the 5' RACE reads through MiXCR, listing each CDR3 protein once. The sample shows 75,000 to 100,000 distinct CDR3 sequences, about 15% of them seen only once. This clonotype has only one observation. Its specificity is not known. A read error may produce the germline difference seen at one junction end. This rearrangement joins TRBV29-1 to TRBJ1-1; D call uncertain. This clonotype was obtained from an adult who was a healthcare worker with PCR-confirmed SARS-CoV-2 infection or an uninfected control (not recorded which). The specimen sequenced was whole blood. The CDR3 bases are TGCGGCGTTGTGAAGGGCACTGAAGCTTTCTTT. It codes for CGVVKGTEAFF.